In its sample, the clone carrying this TCR beta chain was seen a few times. Germline lookup yields CDR1 LGHDT and CDR2 YNNKEL (reference sequence). The CDR3 is made up of 15 amino acids. V trimming: 6 bases; J trimming: 6 bases; junction bases outside the gene matches: 8. The sample originates from a study of regulatory T cells in long-lasting Graves disease. Sample time point: newly diagnosed GD, antithyroid drugs for less than 3 months. With RNA extracted from PBMCs as input, the TCR library was made. The authors built TCR beta libraries using iRepertoire HTBI primers and Arm-PCR of CDR3 regions. TCRdb fed the multiplex PCR reads into MiXCR, producing one record per CDR3 protein. The table shows under 800,000 distinct CDR3 sequences, with 15% to 20% occurring only once. These records were also assigned to another study, of T cells in Graves' hyperthyroidism and ophthalmopathy. From that paper: Blood shared most expanded thyroid clonotypes above 0.001.

This TCR was recovered from a woman aged 25 to 39 with Graves disease. The specimen comprised peripheral blood mononuclear cells (PBMCs), sampled at new diagnosis, from a patient treated with antithyroid drugs. V gene TRBV3-1 combines with J gene TRBJ2-2; 9 bases are a match to TRBD2. In DNA, the CDR3 is TGTGCCAGCAGTTACGGACTAGCGAAGGCCGGGGAGCTGTTTTTT. Translated: CASSYGLAKAGELFF.